This section outlines one TCR beta chain sequence together with its context. Germline V CDR1 and CDR2: LGHNA, YSLEER. The CDR3 runs to 14 residues. Deletions cut 8 bases from V and 1 base from J, with 12 bases between. The record originates from a study of lymphopenia after photon versus proton radiotherapy. TCRdb's table, derived via immunoSEQ multiplex PCR, lists solely in-frame clones and lacks some. This sample yields 65,000 to 85,000 clones, of which around 93% are seen a single time; roughly 2.3% belongs to the top ten. This clonotype was obtained from a woman aged 35 to 49 with cholangiocarcinoma. This specimen was peripheral blood, taken from a patient treated with photon-based radiotherapy. This chain links TRBV4-3 with TRBJ1-5; the D gene is possibly TRBD1 (5 bases). The DNA for the CDR3 is TGCGCCAGCGGGCAAGGGGAGAGCAATCAGCCCCAGCATTTT. This encodes CASGQGESNQPQHF.